This T cell receptor (beta chain) was found in a study of graft-versus-host responses after intestinal transplantation. This clone was seen a handful of times. Clones were sequenced by immunoSEQ multiplex PCR, and TCRdb holds only the in-frame ones, with some missing. The sample yields about 21,000 clones, less than 45% seen once. Broader study findings: Peak circulating GvH clone levels tracked with early post-transplant HvG declines.

Plating combined roughly 200,000 CFSE-labeled responder cells with roughly 200,000 irradiated, violet-dye-labeled stimulator cells. The germline V gene has CDR1 MNHEY and CDR2 SMNVEV (reference sequence). V dropped 4 bases and J dropped 0; count of bases not matched to a gene: 12. There are 18 residues in the CDR3. The specimen comprised alloreactive CD8+ T cells from a mixed lymphocyte reaction culture, sampled before intestinal transplant. Sample subset: CFSE-low proliferating T cells sorted from roughly six-day pre-transplant mixed lymphocyte reaction (GvH or HvG direction). The clonotype originates from a human patient who received an intestinal transplant. The V and J genes are TRBV27 and TRBJ1-5, with 7 bases identical to TRBD1. The chain's CDR3 is CASSSRQGGRYSNQPQHF. In nucleotides, the CDR3 is TGTGCCAGCAGTTCTCGACAGGGAGGACGTTATAGCAATCAGCCCCAGCATTTT.